This T cell receptor beta chain originates from a study of T cells after posttransplantation cyclophosphamide. Produced via immunoSEQ multiplex PCR; TCRdb's table is partial and in-frame only. The sample has fewer than 40,000 clones, none seen only once. This clone has a count of ten or more. Material for sequencing was PBMCs. The receptor comes from a woman aged 45-65 years in good health and a related stem cell transplant donor.

CDR3 region: CASSFRRDRGINQPQHF. CDR3 bases: TGTGCCAGCAGTTTTAGGAGGGACAGGGGGATTAATCAGCCCCAGCATTTT. The chain uses TRBV28 and TRBJ1-5; 11 bases are a match to TRBD1. The germline CDR1 and CDR2 sequences are MDHEN and SYDVKM. V gave up 3 bases and J gave up 4 bases; unmatched junction bases: 8. This CDR3 spans 17 amino acids.